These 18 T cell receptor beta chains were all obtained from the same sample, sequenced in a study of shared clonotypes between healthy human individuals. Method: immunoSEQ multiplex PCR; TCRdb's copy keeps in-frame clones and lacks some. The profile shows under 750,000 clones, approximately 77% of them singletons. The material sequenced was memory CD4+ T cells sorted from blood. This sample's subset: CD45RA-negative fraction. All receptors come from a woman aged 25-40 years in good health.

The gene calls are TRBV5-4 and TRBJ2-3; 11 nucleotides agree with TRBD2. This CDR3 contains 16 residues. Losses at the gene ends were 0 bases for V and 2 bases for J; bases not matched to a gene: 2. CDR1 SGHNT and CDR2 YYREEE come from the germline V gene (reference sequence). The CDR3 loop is CASSLGTSGPTDTQYF. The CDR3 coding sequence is TGTGCCAGCAGCTTGGGGACTAGCGGGCCCACAGATACGCAGTATTTT.

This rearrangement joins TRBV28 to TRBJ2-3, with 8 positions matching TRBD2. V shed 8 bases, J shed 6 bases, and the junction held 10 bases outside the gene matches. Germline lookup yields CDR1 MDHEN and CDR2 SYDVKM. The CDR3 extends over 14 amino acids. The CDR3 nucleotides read TGTGCCAGCTCCTTGCGGGGGGCGGGTGATACGCAGTATTTT. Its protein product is CASSLRGAGDTQYF.

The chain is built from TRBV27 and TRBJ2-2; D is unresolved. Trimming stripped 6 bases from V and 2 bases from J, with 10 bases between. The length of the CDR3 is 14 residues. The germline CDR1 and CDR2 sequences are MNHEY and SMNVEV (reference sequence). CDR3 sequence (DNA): TGTGCCAGCAGGATTGCCCGTAACACCGGGGAGCTGTTTTTT. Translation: CASRIARNTGELFF.

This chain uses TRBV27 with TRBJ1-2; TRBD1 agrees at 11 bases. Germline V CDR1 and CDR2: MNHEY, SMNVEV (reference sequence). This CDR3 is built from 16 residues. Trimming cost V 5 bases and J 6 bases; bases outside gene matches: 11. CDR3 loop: CASSPISGDRGNGYTF. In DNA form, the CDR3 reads TGTGCCAGCAGTCCTATTAGCGGGGACAGGGGGAATGGCTACACCTTC.

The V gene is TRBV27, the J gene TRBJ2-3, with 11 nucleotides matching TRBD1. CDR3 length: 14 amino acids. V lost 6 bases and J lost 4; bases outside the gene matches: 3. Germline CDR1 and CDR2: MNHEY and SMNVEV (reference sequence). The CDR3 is CASSAGQGADTQYF. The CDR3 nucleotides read TGTGCCAGCAGCGCGGGACAGGGGGCAGATACGCAGTATTTT.

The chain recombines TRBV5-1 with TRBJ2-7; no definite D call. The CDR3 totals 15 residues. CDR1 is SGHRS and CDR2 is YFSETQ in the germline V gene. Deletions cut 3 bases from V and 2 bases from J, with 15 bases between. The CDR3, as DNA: TGCGCCAGCAGCTCCTCTCCTGGAGCCCCCTACGAGCAGTACTTC. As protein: CASSSSPGAPYEQYF.

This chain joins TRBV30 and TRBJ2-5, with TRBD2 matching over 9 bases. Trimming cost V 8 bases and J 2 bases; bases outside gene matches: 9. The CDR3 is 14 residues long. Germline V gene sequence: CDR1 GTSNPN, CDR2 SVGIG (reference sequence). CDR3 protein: CAGRLAGFQETQYF. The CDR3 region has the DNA TGTGCCGGCCGGCTAGCGGGATTTCAAGAGACCCAGTACTTC.

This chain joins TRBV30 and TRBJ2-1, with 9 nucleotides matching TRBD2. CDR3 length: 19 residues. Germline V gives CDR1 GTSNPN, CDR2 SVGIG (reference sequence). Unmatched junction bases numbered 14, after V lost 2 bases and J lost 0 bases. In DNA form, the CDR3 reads TGTGCCTGGAGTCCCACCTTTGCGGGAGGGCAGAGCTCCTACAATGAGCAGTTCTTC. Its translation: CAWSPTFAGGQSSYNEQFF. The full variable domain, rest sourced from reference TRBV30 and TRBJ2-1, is SQTIHQWPATLVQPVGSPLSLECTVEGTSNPNLYWYRQAAGRGLQLLFYSVGIGQISSEVPQNLSASRPQDRQFILSSKKLLLSDSGFYLCAWSPTFAGGQSSYNEQFFGPGTRLTVL.

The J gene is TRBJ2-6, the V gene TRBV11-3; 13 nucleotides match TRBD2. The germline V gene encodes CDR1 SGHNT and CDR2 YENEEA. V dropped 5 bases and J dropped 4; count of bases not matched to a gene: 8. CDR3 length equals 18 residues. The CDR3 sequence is CASSPGLAGVEGANVLTF. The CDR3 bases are TGTGCCAGCAGCCCAGGACTAGCGGGAGTGGAAGGGGCCAACGTCCTGACTTTC.

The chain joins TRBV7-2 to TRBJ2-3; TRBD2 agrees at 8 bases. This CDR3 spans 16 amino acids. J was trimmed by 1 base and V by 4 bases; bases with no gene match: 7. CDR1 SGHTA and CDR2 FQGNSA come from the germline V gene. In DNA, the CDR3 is TGTGCCAGCAGCTACGCAGCGGGAGTAGGCACAGATACGCAGTATTTT. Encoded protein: CASSYAAGVGTDTQYF.

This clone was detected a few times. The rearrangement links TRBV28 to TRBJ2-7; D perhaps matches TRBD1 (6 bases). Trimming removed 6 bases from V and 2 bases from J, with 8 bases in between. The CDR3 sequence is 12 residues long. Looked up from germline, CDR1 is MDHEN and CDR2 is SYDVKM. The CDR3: CASRDRPYEQYF. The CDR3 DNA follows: TGTGCCAGCAGAGACAGGCCCTACGAGCAGTACTTC.

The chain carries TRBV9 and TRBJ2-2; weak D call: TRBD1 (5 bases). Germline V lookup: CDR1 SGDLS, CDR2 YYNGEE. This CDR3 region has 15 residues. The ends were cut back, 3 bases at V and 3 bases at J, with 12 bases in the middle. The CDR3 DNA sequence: TGTGCCAGCAGCGGGTGGGGCGGCTACACCGGGGAGCTGTTTTTT. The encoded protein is CASSGWGGYTGELFF.

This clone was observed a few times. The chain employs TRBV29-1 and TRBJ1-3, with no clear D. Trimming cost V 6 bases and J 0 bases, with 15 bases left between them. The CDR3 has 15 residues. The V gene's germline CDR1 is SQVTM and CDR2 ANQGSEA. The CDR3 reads CSVSLYRVSGNTIYF. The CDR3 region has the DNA TGCAGCGTGAGTCTTTACAGAGTCTCTGGAAACACCATATATTTT.

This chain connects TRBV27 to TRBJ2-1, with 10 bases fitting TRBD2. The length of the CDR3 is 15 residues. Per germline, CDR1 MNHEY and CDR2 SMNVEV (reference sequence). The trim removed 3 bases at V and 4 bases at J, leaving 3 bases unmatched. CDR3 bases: TGTGCCAGCAGTTTCGGACTAGCGGTTTACAATGAGCAGTTCTTC. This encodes CASSFGLAVYNEQFF.

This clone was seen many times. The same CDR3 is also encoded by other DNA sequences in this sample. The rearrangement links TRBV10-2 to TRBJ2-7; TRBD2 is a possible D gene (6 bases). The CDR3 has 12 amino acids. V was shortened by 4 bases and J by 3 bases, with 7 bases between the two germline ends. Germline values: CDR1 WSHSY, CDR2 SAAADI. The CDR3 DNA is TGCGCCAGCAGTGGTAGCGGCTACGAGCAGTACTTC. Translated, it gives CASSGSGYEQYF.

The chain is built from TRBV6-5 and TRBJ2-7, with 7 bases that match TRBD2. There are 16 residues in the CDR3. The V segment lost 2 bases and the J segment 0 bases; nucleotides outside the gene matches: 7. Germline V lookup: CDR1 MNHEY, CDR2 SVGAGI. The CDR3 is CASSYQNSGSSYEQYF. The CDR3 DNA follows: TGTGCCAGCAGTTACCAAAATAGCGGGTCCTCCTACGAGCAGTACTTC.

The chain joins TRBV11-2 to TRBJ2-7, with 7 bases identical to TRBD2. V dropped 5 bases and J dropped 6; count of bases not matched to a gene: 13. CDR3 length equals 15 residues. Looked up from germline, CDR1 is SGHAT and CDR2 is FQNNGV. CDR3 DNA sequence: TGTGCCAGCAGCGTCCGGGACTATGCCTACGGCGAGCAGTACTTC. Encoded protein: CASSVRDYAYGEQYF.

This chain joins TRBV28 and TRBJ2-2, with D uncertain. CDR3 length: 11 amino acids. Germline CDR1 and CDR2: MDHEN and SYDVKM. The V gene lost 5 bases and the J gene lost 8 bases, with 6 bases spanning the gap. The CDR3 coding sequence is TGTGCCAGCAGTACCCCGGGGGAGCTGTTTTTT. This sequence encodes CASSTPGELFF.